The text below deals with one T cell receptor (beta chain). Its antigen remains unknown. This sample was included in a study of T-cell reconstitution after alpha-beta-depleted transplantation in children. This sample's TCRbeta library carried unique molecular identifier barcodes. Using its own MiXCR run on the PCR reads, TCRdb lists one record per CDR3 protein. The table lists 800,000 to 1,000,000 distinct CDR3 sequences, about 29% of them singletons. General study points: The origin of alpha-beta T cells about two months after transplant was reportedly several hundred expanded graft clones. At the one-year point after transplant, T-cell counts and TCRbeta diversity were found to come mostly from T cells that had been newly produced.

Trimming stripped 7 bases from V and 5 bases from J, with 14 bases between. CDR1 is SNHLY and CDR2 is FYNNEI in the germline V gene. This CDR3 contains 13 residues. This sample comprised PBMCs, mostly from graft donor cells, obtained 360 days after TCRalphabeta/CD19-depleted stem cell transplant. This clonotype originated in a boy in the first two years of life who had a stem cell transplant for SCID, so the T cells may come from the graft donor. The chain has TRBV2 and TRBJ2-5, with a possible D match to TRBD2 (6 bases). As DNA, the CDR3 is TGTGCCAGCACGCGGGGCCGGGGGGAGACCCAGTACTTC. Encoded protein: CASTRGRGETQYF.